This T cell receptor beta chain was recovered during a study of T-cell reconstitution after alpha-beta-depleted transplantation in children. TCRbeta library construction was performed incorporating unique molecular identifiers. Via MiXCR, TCRdb re-called the PCR reads, giving one row per CDR3 protein. Of fewer than 1 million distinct CDR3 sequences listed, roughly 15% are singletons. Study results and caveats: There were some patients whose high TCRbeta diversity at day 60 came from surviving recipient T cells and thymic progenitors.

Worth noting for this clonotype: Its antigen remains unidentified.

The clonotype originates from a male patient aged 5 to 17 who had a stem cell transplant for acute lymphoblastic leukemia, so the T cells may come from the graft donor. This sample comprised PBMCs, mostly from graft donor cells, obtained 360 days after TCRalphabeta/CD19-depleted stem cell transplant.

CDR3 sequence (DNA): TGTGCCAGCAGTTTCCCCCTTTCTTTGGGCGACCAGCATTTT. Protein: CASSFPLSLGDQHF. This chain connects TRBV6-5 to TRBJ1-5; D gene uncertain. The CDR3 runs 14 residues. V was clipped by 4 bases and J by 12 bases, with 19 bases between them. CDR1 is MNHEY, CDR2 SVGAGI, per germline.